Following are 23 T cell receptor beta chains from one sample sequenced in a study of T cell responses to AZD1222 COVID-19 vaccine. The method was immunoSEQ multiplex PCR; TCRdb's version includes in-frame clones alone and lacks a portion of them. The sample holds about 62,000 clones, roughly 90% seen once. Specimen: peripheral blood, collected on day 0 of AZD1222 vaccination. The receptors were sampled from an adult in good health.

The rearrangement uses TRBV12-3 or TRBV12-4 and TRBJ1-2; 9 bases align to TRBD1. J lost 4 bases, V lost 5 bases, and 2 bases had no gene match. CDR3 length equals 13 residues. The CDR3 DNA sequence: TGTGCCAGCAGTATGGGACAGGGCTATGGCTACACCTTC. The encoded protein is CASSMGQGYGYTF.

This chain connects TRBV10-1 to TRBJ1-4, with D uncertain. V was trimmed by 5 bases and J by 1 base, leaving 8 bases between them. The CDR3 has 14 amino acids. Germline V lookup: CDR1 WNHNN, CDR2 SYGVQD (reference sequence). CDR3 DNA sequence: TGCGCCAGCAGTTCAGGACTAACTAATGAAAAACTGTTTTTT. Its protein is CASSSGLTNEKLFF.

The rearrangement uses TRBV7-3 and TRBJ1-5; TRBD1 might be the D (6 bases). The germline V gene has CDR1 SGHTA and CDR2 FQGTGA. Trimming shortened V by 4 bases and J by 1 base, and 14 bases separated the two germline ends. CDR3 length equals 16 residues. CDR3 sequence (DNA): TGTGCCAGCAGCTCCCGGACAAGGGGGAGCAATCAGCCCCAGCATTTT. Amino acid sequence: CASSSRTRGSNQPQHF.

This clone occurred a few times. This chain links TRBV4-2 with TRBJ2-2, with TRBD2 matching 7 bases. V was pared by 1 base and J by 7 bases, with 9 bases of the junction left unmatched. CDR1 and CDR2 (germline): LGHNA, YNFKEQ. The CDR3 contains 16 residues. The CDR3 spells CASSQGSAGDHGELFF. The CDR3 DNA sequence: TGTGCCAGCAGCCAAGGTAGTGCGGGGGACCACGGGGAGCTGTTTTTT.

The chain uses TRBV4-1 and TRBJ2-1; 15 bases match TRBD2. The CDR3 sequence is 15 residues long. The trim removed 4 bases at V and 8 bases at J, leaving 3 bases unmatched. CDR1 is MGHRA, CDR2 YSYEKL, per germline. CDR3 nucleotides: TGCGCCAGCAGCCCCGGACTAGCGGGGGGGGATGAGCAGTTCTTC. Its protein product is CASSPGLAGGDEQFF.

The chain is built from TRBV5-1 and TRBJ1-2; TRBD1 matches at 9 bases. CDR3 length: 13 residues. Per germline, CDR1 SGHRS and CDR2 YFSETQ. The V and J ends lost 2 bases and 6 bases, in that order; junction bases with no gene match: 2. In nucleotides, the CDR3 is TGCGCCAGCAGCTTCGGGACAGGGAATGGCTACACCTTC. Protein: CASSFGTGNGYTF.

The J gene is TRBJ2-5, the V gene TRBV27; a weak D match, TRBD2 (5 bases). This CDR3 is built from 14 residues. Per the germline V gene, CDR1 is MNHEY and CDR2 is SMNVEV (reference sequence). V lost 4 bases and J lost 5, with 14 bases in between. CDR3 DNA sequence: TGTGCCAGCAGTTCAGAGAGGGTGGGCGAGACCCAGTACTTC. Its translation is CASSSERVGETQYF.

The chain couples TRBV29-1 to TRBJ2-3; D is uncertain. V was trimmed by 3 bases and J by 2 bases, leaving 6 bases between them. CDR3 length equals 12 residues. CDR1 is SQVTM and CDR2 is ANQGSEA in the germline V gene. CDR3 sequence: CSVDPNTDTQYF. CDR3 sequence (DNA): TGCAGCGTTGACCCGAACACAGATACGCAGTATTTT.

DNA for the CDR3: TGTGCCAGCTCACCAGGGACAGGTCCCTATGGCTACACCTTC. As protein: CASSPGTGPYGYTF. This rearrangement joins TRBV18 to TRBJ1-2, with 8 bases that match TRBD1. The CDR3 has 14 residues. V was pared by 2 bases and J by 4 bases, with 3 bases of the junction left unmatched. Per the germline V gene, CDR1 is KGHSH and CDR2 is LQKENI.

The chain combines TRBV10-3 with TRBJ2-7, with unresolved D. CDR3 length: 15 residues. Trimming cost V 6 bases and J 2 bases, with 17 bases left between them. Germline V CDR1 and CDR2: ENHRY, SYGVKD. CDR3 protein: CAISVTSRRPYEQYF. CDR3 nucleotides: TGTGCCATCAGCGTGACTTCCCGACGCCCCTACGAGCAGTACTTC.

CDR3 sequence reads: CASSEQGSGNTIYF. The CDR3 bases are TGTGCCAGCAGCGAACAGGGTTCTGGAAACACCATATATTTT. The chain combines TRBV7-3 with TRBJ1-3; TRBD1 might be the D (6 bases). With 5 bases removed from V and 1 base from J, the gap between germline ends came to 9 bases. CDR3 size: 14 residues. From germline, CDR1 is SGHTA and CDR2 FQGTGA.

Notes on this clone: Other DNA sequences in the same sample also yield this CDR3. The chain has TRBV5-4 and TRBJ1-1; the D gene is possibly TRBD1 (6 bases). Germline CDR1 reads SGHNT; CDR2 reads YYREEE (reference sequence). The ends were cut back, 0 bases at V and 4 bases at J, with 7 bases in the middle. There are 13 residues in the CDR3. CDR3 amino acids: CASSLGGGTEAFF. CDR3 coding DNA: TGTGCCAGCAGCTTGGGAGGGGGCACTGAAGCTTTCTTT.

The CDR3 DNA is TGTGCCACCAGTGATTCTAGCCGCACGCAGTATTTT. It specifies CATSDSSRTQYF. The V and J genes are TRBV24-1 and TRBJ2-3; D may be TRBD2 (5 bases). This CDR3 spans 12 amino acids. Trimming took 2 bases from V and 9 from J, leaving 8 bases between them. Germline V CDR1 and CDR2: KGHDR, SFDVKD.

The CDR3 sequence is CASSYPGDYGYTF. CDR3 DNA: TGTGCCAGCAGTTACCCGGGGGACTATGGCTACACCTTC. The V gene is TRBV6-5, the J gene TRBJ1-2; a possible D gene is TRBD1 (5 bases). Germline lookup yields CDR1 MNHEY and CDR2 SVGAGI. The CDR3 covers 13 residues. V shed 2 bases and J shed 3 bases, with 7 bases lying between them.

The chain recombines TRBV3-1 (or the pseudogene TRBV3-2) with TRBJ2-7; D perhaps matches TRBD1 (6 bases). V lost 1 base and J lost 4, with 8 bases in between. Germline assignment: CDR1 LGHDT and CDR2 YNNKEL (reference sequence). The CDR3 consists of 13 residues. CDR3 sequence reads: CASSQVRGYEQYF. The CDR3 DNA reads TGTGCCAGCAGCCAAGTCAGGGGTTACGAGCAGTACTTC.

This sequence joins TRBV28 and TRBJ2-7; TRBD2 might be the D (5 bases). CDR1 is MDHEN, CDR2 SYDVKM, per germline. CDR3 size: 12 residues. V shed 2 bases and J shed 9 bases, with 11 bases lying between them. The CDR3 sequence is CASSLAPRGQYF. CDR3 sequence (DNA): TGTGCCAGCAGTTTAGCCCCTCGGGGGCAGTACTTC.

The chain has TRBV5-4 and TRBJ1-4; no firm D call. The CDR3 sequence is 13 residues long. Trimming removed 1 base from V and 5 bases from J, with 6 bases in between. Germline V gene sequence: CDR1 SGHNT, CDR2 YYREEE (reference sequence). The CDR3 sequence: CASSLNRNEKLFF. The CDR3 bases are TGTGCCAGCAGCTTGAATCGAAATGAAAAACTGTTTTTT. The whole variable domain, filled in from reference TRBV5-4 and TRBJ1-4, reads ETGVTQSPTHLIKTRGQQVTLRCSSQSGHNTVSWYQQALGQGPQFIFQYYREEENGRGNFPPRFSGLQFPNYSSELNVNALELDDSALYLCASSLNRNEKLFFGSGTQLSVL.

The chain has TRBV5-4 and TRBJ2-2; no reliable D call. Germline CDR1 is SGHNT and CDR2 is YYREEE (reference sequence). Trimming removed 0 bases from V and 6 bases from J, with 12 bases in between. The CDR3 has 15 amino acids. CDR3 sequence (DNA): TGTGCCAGCAGCTTGGCGGGTTTGGTACCCGGGGAGCTGTTTTTT. Translated, it gives CASSLAGLVPGELFF.

The rearrangement links TRBV7-9 to TRBJ1-1; unclear D gene. Trimming stripped 1 base from V and 6 bases from J, with 9 bases between. CDR1 and CDR2 (germline): SEHNR, FQNEAQ (reference sequence). This CDR3 is 13 amino acids long. CDR3 DNA: TGTGCCAGCAGCTTAGAAAACAGAGCTGAAGCTTTCTTT. Amino acids: CASSLENRAEAFF.

This chain uses TRBV19 with TRBJ1-3, with D unresolved. Deletions cut 5 bases from V and 0 bases from J, with 11 bases between. Germline-derived CDR1 and CDR2 are LNHDA and SQIVND (reference sequence). The CDR3 covers 15 residues. CDR3 region: CASSSPGPSGNTIYF. The CDR3 DNA reads TGTGCCAGTAGTTCCCCCGGTCCCTCTGGAAACACCATATATTTT. Full variable domain (outside the CDR3, taken from reference TRBV19 and TRBJ1-3): DGGITQSPKYLFRKEGQNVTLSCEQNLNHDAMYWYRQDPGQGLRLIYYSQIVNDFQKGDIAEGYSVSREKKESFPLTVTSAQKNPTAFYLCASSSPGPSGNTIYFGEGSWLTVV.

This chain uses TRBV18 with TRBJ1-1; 7 bases match TRBD1. J was trimmed by 7 bases and V by 4 bases; bases with no gene match: 9. Per the germline V gene, CDR1 is KGHSH and CDR2 is LQKENI. The CDR3 consists of 14 residues. The CDR3, as DNA: TGTGCCAGCTCACAGACAGGGAAGGGGAGTGAAGCTTTCTTT. This codes for CASSQTGKGSEAFF.

The chain carries TRBV19 and TRBJ1-1; weak D call: TRBD1 (6 bases). Between the trimmed V and J ends, which lost 2 bases and 10 bases, there was a span of 17 bases. The CDR3 consists of 14 residues. CDR1 is LNHDA and CDR2 is SQIVND in the germline V gene (reference sequence). CDR3 in DNA: TGTGCCAGTAGTATACCCGGGACATCTTTCCGAGCTTTCTTT. This codes for CASSIPGTSFRAFF.

The V and J genes are TRBV19 and TRBJ1-2; D possibly corresponds to TRBD1 (5 bases). The CDR3 consists of 15 residues. The germline V gene has CDR1 LNHDA and CDR2 SQIVND (reference sequence). The V gene lost 3 bases and the J gene lost 3 bases, with 14 bases spanning the gap. CDR3 coding DNA: TGTGCCAGTAGTATCGCCCAGGGTAGGGACTATGGCTACACCTTC. It is translated as CASSIAQGRDYGYTF.